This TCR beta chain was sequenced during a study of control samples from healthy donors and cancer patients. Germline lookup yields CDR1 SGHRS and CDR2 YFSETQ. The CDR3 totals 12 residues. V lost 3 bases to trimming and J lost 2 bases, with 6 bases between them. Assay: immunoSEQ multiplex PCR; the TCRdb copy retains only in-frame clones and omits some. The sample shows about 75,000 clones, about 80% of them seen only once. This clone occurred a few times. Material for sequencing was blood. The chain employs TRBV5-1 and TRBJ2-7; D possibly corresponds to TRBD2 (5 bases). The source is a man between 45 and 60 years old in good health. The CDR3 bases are TGCGCCAGCAGCTCGACTACCTACGAGCAGTACTTC. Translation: CASSSTTYEQYF.